The clone carrying this TCR beta chain was seen a few times. What it recognizes is unknown. This entry is derived from a study of blood T cells in healthy people across ages. Study information: Capture via template switching afforded approximately one barcoded beta molecule per two T cells.

General study findings and limits: Diversity of TCR beta per million T cells declined in a roughly linear way with age. Unsorted PBMC input precluded a conclusive naive versus antigen-experienced comparison.

A sample-barcoded 5' primer and a J-beta primer mix were used in a second PCR of roughly 6 to 11 cycles. Each CDR3 protein is one row after TCRdb ran MiXCR on the 5' RACE reads. The top ten clones hold around 2.1% of a sample with about 1.8 million distinct CDR3 sequences, about 49% of them seen once. The clonotype originates from a woman between 40 and 55 years old in good health. The sequencing sample was made of blood.

CDR3 residues: CGVGSSYEQYF. CDR3 in DNA: TGCGGGGTCGGGAGCTCCTACGAGCAGTACTTC. The gene calls are TRBV29-1 and TRBJ2-7; tentatively, D is TRBD2 (6 bases). Germline V gene sequence: CDR1 SQVTM, CDR2 ANQGSEA. This CDR3 contains 11 residues.